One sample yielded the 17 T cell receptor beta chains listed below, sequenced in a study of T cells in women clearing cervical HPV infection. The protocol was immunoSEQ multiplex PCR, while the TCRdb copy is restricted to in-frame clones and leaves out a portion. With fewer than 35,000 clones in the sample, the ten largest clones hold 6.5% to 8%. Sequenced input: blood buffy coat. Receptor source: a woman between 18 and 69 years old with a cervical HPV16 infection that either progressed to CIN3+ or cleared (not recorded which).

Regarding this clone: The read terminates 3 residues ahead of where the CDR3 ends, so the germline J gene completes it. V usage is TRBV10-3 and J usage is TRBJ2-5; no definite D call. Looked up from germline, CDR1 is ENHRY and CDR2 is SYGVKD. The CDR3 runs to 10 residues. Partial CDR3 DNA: TGTGCCATTATCTCGGTCACC. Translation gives CAIISVT. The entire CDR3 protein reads CAIISVTQYF.

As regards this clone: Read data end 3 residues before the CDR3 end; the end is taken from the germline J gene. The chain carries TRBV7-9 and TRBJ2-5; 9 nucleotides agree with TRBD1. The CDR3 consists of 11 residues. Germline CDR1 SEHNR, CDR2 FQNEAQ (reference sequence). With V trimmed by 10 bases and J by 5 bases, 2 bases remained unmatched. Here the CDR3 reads CATDRGETQYF. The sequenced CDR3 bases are TGTGCCACGGACAGGGGCGAGACC.

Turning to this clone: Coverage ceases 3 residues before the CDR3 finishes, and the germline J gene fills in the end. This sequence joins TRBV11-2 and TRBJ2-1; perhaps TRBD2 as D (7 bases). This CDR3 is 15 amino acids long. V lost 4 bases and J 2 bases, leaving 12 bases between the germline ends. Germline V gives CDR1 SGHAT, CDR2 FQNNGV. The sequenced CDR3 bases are TGTGCCAGCAGCTCTAGGGGGGGACCCTACAATGAG. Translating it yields CASSSRGGPYNE. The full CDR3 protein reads CASSSRGGPYNEQFF.

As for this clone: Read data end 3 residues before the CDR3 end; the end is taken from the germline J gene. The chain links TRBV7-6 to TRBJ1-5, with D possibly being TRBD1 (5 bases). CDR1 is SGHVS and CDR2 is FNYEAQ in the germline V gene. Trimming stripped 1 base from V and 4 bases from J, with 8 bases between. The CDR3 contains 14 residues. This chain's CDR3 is CASSLGGGNQPQHF. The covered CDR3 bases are TGTGCCAGCAGCTTAGGGGGGGGGAATCAGCCC.

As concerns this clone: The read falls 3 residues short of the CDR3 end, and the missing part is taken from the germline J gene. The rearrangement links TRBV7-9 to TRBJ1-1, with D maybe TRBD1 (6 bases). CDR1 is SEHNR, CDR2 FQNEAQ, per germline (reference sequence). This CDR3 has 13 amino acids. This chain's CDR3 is CASSLRGSAEAFF. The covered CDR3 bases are TGTGCCAGCAGCTTGAGGGGGTCCGCGGAA.

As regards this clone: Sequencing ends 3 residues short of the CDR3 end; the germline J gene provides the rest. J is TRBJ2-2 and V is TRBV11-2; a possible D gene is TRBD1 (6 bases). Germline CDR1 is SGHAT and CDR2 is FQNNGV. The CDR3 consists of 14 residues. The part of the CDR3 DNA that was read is TGTGCCAGCAGCTTCTGGACAGATAATTCACCG. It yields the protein CASSFWTDNSP. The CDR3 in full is CASSFWTDNSPLFF.

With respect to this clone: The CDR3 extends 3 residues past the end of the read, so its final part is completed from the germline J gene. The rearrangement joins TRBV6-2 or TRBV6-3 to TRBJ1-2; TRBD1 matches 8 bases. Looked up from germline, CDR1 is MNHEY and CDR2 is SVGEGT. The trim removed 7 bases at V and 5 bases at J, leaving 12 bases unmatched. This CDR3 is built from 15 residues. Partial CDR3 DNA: TGTGCCAGCACCCACCCATCGGACAGGGAATATGGC. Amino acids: CASTHPSDREYG. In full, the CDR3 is CASTHPSDREYGYTF.

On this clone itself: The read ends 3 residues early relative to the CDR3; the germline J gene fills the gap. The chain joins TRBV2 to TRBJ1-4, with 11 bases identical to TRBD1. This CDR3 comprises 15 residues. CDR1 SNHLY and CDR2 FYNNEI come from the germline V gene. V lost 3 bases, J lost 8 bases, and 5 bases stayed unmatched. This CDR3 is CASSDPGQGGEKLFF. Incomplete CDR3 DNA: TGTGCCAGCAGTGACCCGGGACAGGGGGGCGAAAAA.

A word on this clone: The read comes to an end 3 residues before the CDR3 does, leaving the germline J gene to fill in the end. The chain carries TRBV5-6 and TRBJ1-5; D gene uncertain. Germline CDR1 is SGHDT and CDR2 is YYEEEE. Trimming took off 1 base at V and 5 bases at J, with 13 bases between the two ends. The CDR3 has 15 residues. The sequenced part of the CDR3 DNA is TGTGCCAGCAGCTTGAAAGTGACTGCGTATCAGCCC. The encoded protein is CASSLKVTAYQP. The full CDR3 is CASSLKVTAYQPQHF.

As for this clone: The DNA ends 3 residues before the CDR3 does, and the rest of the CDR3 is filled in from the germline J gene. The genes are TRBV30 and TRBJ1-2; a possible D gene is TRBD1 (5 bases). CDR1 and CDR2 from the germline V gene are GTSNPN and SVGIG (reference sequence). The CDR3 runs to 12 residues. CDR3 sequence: CAWGRESEGYTF. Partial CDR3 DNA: TGTGCCTGGGGCAGGGAAAGCGAGGGC.

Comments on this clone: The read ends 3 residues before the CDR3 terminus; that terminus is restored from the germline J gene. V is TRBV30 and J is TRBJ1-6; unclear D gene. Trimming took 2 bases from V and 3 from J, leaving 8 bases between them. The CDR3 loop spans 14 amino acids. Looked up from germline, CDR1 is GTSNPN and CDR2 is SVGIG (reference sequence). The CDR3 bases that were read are TGTGCCTGGAGTCCCCCCGGCTATAATTCACCC. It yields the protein CAWSPPGYNSP. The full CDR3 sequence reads CAWSPPGYNSPLHF.

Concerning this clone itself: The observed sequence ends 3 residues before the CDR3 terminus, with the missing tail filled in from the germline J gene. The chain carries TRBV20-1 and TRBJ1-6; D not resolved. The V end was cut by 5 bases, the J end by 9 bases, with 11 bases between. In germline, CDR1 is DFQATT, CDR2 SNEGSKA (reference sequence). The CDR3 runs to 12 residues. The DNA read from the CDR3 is TGCAGTGCTGCTACAGCTTTTTCACCC. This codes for CSAATAFSP. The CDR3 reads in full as CSAATAFSPLHF.

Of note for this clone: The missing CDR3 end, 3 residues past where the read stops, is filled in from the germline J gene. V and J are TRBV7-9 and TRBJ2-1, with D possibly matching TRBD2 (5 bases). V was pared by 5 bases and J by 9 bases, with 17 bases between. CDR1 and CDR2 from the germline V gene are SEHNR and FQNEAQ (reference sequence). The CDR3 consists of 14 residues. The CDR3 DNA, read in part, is TGTGCCAGCAGCAATGACTTAGCGCCATCTGAG. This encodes CASSNDLAPSE. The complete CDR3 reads CASSNDLAPSEQFF.

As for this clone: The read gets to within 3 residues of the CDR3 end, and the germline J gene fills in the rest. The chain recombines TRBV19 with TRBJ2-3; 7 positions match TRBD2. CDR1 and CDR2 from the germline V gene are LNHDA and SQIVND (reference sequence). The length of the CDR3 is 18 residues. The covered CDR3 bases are TGTGCCAGTAGTTTAAGCCGGGAGGATAGACTAAGCAATCAGCCG. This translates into CASSLSREDRLSNQP. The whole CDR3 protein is CASSLSREDRLSNQPQYF.

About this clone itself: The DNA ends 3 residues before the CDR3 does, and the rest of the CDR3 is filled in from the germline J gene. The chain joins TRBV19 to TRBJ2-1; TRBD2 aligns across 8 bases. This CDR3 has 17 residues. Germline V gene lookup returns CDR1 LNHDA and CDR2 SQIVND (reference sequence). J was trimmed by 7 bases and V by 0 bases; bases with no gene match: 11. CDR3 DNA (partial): TGTGCCAGTAGTATAGATCTGGTCGGGGGGGCTTATAATGAG. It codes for CASSIDLVGGAYNE. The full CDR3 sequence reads CASSIDLVGGAYNEQFF.

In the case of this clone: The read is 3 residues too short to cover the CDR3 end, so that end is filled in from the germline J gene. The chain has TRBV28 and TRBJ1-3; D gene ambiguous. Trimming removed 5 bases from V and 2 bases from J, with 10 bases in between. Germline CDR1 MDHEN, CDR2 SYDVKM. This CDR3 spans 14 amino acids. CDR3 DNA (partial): TGTGCCAGCAGTACCCAACGGGCTGGAAACACC. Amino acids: CASSTQRAGNT. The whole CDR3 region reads CASSTQRAGNTIYF.

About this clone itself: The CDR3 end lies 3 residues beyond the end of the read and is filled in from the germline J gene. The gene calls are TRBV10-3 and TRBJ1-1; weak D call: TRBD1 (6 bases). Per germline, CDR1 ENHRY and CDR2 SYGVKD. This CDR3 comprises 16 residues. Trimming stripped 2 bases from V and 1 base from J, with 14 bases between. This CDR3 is CAISERSQGTNTEAFF. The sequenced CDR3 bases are TGTGCCATCAGTGAGCGATCACAGGGCACGAACACTGAA.